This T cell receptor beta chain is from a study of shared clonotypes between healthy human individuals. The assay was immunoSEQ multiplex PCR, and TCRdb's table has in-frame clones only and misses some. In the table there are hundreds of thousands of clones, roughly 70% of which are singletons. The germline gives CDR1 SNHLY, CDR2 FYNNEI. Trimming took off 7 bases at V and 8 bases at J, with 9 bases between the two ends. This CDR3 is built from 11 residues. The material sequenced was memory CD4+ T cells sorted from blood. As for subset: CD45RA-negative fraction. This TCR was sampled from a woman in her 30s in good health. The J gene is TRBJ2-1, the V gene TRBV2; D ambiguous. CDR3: CASTVRHEQFF. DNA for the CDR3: TGTGCCAGCACGGTCAGGCATGAGCAGTTCTTC. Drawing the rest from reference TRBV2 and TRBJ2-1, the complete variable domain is EPEVTQTPSHQVTQMGQEVILRCVPISNHLYFYWYRQILGQKVEFLVSFYNNEISEKSEIFDDQFSVERPDGSNFTLKIRSTKLEDSAMYFCASTVRHEQFFGPGTRLTVL.